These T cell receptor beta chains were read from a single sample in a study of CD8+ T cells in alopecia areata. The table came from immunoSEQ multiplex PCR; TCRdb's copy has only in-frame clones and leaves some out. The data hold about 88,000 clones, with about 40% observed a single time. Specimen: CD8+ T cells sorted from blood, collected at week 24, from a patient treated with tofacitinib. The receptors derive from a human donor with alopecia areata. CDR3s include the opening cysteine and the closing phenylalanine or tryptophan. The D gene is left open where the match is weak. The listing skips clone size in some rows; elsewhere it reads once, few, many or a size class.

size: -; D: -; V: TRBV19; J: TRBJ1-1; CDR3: CASTYTQGRNTEAFF; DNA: TGTGCCAGTACCTACACACAGGGTCGGAACACTGAAGCTTTCTTT
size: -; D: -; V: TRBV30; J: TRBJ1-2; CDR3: CAWSVLTLDGYTF; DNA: TGTGCCTGGAGTGTCTTAACTCTGGATGGCTACACCTTC
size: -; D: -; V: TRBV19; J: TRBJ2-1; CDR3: CASSLQRETTYNEQFF; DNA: TGTGCCAGTAGTCTTCAGAGGGAAACAACCTACAATGAGCAGTTCTTC
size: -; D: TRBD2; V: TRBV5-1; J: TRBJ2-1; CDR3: CASRMTGGITYNEQFF; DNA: TGCGCCAGCAGGATGACGGGGGGGATTACCTACAATGAGCAGTTCTTC
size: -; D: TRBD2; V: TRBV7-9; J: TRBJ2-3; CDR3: CASRSSGSPDTQYF; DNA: TGTGCCAGTCGGTCCAGCGGGAGTCCAGATACGCAGTATTTT
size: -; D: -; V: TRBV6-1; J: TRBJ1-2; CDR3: CASSEGRVYGYTF; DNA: TGTGCCAGCAGTGAAGGCCGGGTCTATGGCTACACCTTC
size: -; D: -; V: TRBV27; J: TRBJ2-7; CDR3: CASSPSSAQSSYEQYF; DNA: TGTGCCAGCAGTCCGTCATCCGCTCAGAGCTCCTACGAGCAGTACTTC
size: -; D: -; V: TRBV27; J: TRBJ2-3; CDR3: CASSPEQGQPDTQYF; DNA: TGTGCCAGCAGTCCCGAGCAGGGACAACCAGATACGCAGTATTTT
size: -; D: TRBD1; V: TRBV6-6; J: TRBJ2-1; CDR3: CASSYFDRGLIYEQFF; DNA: TGTGCCAGCAGTTATTTCGACAGGGGGCTCATCTATGAGCAGTTCTTC
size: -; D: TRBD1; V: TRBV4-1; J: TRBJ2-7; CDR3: CASSQRDSYEQYF; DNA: TGCGCCAGCAGCCAACGGGACAGCTACGAGCAGTACTTC
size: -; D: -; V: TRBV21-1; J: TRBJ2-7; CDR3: CASSKECCGRGAEQYF; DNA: TGTGCCAGCAGCAAAGAATGTTGCGGGAGGGGAGCCGAGCAGTACTTC
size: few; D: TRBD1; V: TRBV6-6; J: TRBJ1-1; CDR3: CASSYLTGENTEAFF; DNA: TGTGCCAGCAGTTACCTGACAGGGGAGAACACTGAAGCTTTCTTT
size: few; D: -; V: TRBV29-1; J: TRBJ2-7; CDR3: CSVDVGPYEQYF; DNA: TGCAGCGTTGACGTGGGGCCCTACGAGCAGTACTTC
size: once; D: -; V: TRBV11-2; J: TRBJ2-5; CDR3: CASSLVETQYF; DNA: TGTGCCAGCAGCTTAGTGGAGACCCAGTACTTC
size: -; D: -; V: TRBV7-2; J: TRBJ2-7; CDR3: CASSHVRDEQYF; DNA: TGTGCCAGCAGCCACGTTCGGGACGAGCAGTACTTC
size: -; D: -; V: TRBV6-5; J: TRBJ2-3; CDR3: CASMGEAADTQYF; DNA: TGTGCCAGCATGGGGGAAGCGGCAGATACGCAGTATTTT
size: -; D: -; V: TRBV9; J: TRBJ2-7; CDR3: CASSPPSEGGKSSYEQYF; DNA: TGTGCCAGCAGCCCACCATCGGAGGGGGGAAAGAGCTCCTACGAGCAGTACTTC
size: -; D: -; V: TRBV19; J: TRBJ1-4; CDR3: CASGWTTNEKLFF; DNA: TGTGCCAGCGGTTGGACAACTAATGAAAAACTGTTTTTT
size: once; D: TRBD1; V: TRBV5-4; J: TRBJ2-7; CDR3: CASSLDPDRGGNEQYF; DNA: TGTGCCAGCAGCTTGGATCCGGACAGGGGAGGAAACGAGCAGTACTTC
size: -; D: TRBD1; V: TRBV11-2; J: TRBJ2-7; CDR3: CASSEIGQGTYEQYF; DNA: TGTGCCAGCAGTGAGATTGGACAGGGGACCTACGAGCAGTACTTC
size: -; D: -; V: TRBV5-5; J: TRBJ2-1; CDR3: CASSFGTLWGEQFF; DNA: TGTGCCAGCAGTTTTGGGACCTTGTGGGGTGAGCAGTTCTTC
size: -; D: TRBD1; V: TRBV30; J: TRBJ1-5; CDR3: CAWTLTGSLGQPQHF; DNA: TGTGCCTGGACCCTGACAGGGAGTCTTGGTCAGCCCCAGCATTTT
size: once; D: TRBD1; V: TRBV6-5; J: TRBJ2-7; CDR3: CASINRGPPNEQYF; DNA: TGTGCCAGCATAAACAGGGGACCCCCTAACGAGCAGTACTTC
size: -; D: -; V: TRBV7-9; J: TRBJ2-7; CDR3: CASSLGALEQYF; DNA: TGTGCCAGCAGCTTAGGGGCGCTCGAGCAGTACTTC
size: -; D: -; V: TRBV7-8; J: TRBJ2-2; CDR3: CASSRKIGDGELFF; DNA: TGTGCCAGCAGCAGGAAGATAGGTGACGGGGAGCTGTTTTTT
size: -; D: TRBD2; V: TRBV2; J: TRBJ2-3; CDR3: CASSEVSGSTQYF; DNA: TGTGCCAGCAGTGAAGTTAGCGGGAGTACGCAGTATTTT
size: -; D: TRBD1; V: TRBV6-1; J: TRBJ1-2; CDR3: CASSEAEGANGYTF; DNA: TGTGCCAGCAGTGAAGCGGAGGGGGCAAATGGCTACACCTTC
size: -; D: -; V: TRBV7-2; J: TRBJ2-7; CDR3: CANRTGYEQYF; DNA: TGTGCCAACAGGACGGGTTACGAGCAGTACTTC
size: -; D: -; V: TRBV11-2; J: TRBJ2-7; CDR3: CASSGGTPYEQYF; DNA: TGTGCCAGCAGCGGGGGGACTCCCTACGAGCAGTACTTC
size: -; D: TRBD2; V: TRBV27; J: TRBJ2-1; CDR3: CASSRPASGNNEQFF; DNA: TGTGCCAGCAGTCGCCCAGCTAGCGGGAACAATGAGCAGTTCTTC
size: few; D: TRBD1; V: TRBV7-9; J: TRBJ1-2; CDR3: CASSGGTEAYGYTF; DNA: TGTGCCAGCAGCGGGGGGACAGAGGCCTATGGCTACACCTTC
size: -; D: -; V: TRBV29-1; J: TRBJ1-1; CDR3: CSAIWSAEAFF; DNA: TGCAGCGCAATTTGGTCGGCTGAAGCTTTCTTT
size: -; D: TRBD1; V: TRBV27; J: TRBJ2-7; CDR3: CASSLGGQGIYEQYF; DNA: TGTGCCAGCAGCCTGGGTGGACAGGGGATCTACGAGCAGTACTTC
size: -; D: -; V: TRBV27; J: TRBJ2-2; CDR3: CASSLKLTNTGELFF; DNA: TGTGCCAGCAGTTTAAAGCTAACTAACACCGGGGAGCTGTTTTTT
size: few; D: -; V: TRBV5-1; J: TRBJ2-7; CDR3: CASSSTSSYEQYF; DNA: TGCGCCAGCAGCTCGACTAGCTCCTACGAGCAGTACTTC
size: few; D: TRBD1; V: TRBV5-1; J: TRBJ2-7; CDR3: CASSTLLGQGAYEQYF; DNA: TGCGCCAGCAGCACGTTGTTGGGACAGGGAGCCTACGAGCAGTACTTC
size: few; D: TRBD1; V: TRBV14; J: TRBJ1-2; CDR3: CASSQGGGDGYTF; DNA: TGTGCCAGCAGCCAAGGAGGGGGCGATGGCTACACCTTC
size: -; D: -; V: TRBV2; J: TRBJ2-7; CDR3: CASQERMAYEQYF; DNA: TGTGCCAGCCAAGAAAGGATGGCCTACGAGCAGTACTTC
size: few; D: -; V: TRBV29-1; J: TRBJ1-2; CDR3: CSVDAGEGYGYTF; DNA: TGCAGCGTTGATGCGGGGGAGGGCTATGGCTACACCTTC
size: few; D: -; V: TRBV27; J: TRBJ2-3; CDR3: CASTDKRWDTQYF; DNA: TGTGCCAGCACGGACAAACGGTGGGATACGCAGTATTTT